The 26 T cell receptor beta chains given below trace back to one sample, sequenced in a study of blood T cell repertoires in COVID-19. Repertoires were generated with immunoSEQ multiplex PCR, while TCRdb's copy carries only in-frame clones and drops some. The sample shows around 140,000 clones, about 86% of them seen only once. Sequences were obtained from PBMCs or T cells enriched from blood (not recorded which). Receptors were obtained from a man in his forties or fifties with acute COVID-19.

The rearrangement joins TRBV28 to TRBJ1-2, with no clear D. This CDR3 region has 12 residues. Germline CDR1 MDHEN, CDR2 SYDVKM. V was cut by 6 bases and J by 4 bases, with 9 bases left in between. This CDR3 is CASSPRSYGYTF. CDR3 nucleotide sequence: TGTGCCAGCAGCCCTCGGAGCTATGGCTACACCTTC.

V is TRBV9 and J is TRBJ2-2; D gene uncertain. Trimming removed 3 bases from V and 4 bases from J, with 10 bases in between. The CDR3 is 14 amino acids. The germline V gene encodes CDR1 SGDLS and CDR2 YYNGEE. The CDR3 spells CASSARVPTGELFF. In DNA form, the CDR3 reads TGTGCCAGCAGCGCCCGGGTCCCCACCGGGGAGCTGTTTTTT.

V is TRBV2 and J is TRBJ1-2; TRBD1 might be the D (5 bases). Per the germline V gene, CDR1 is SNHLY and CDR2 is FYNNEI. Trimming shortened V by 3 bases and J by 7 bases, and 15 bases separated the two germline ends. This CDR3 spans 14 amino acids. DNA for the CDR3: TGTGCCAGCAGTGAGGGGACTGTCCAGCGTGGCTACACCTTC. This codes for CASSEGTVQRGYTF.

CDR3 in amino acids: CSVGQGPNTEAFF. The CDR3 DNA reads TGCAGCGTTGGCCAGGGCCCGAACACTGAAGCTTTCTTT. The chain joins TRBV29-1 to TRBJ1-1; D possibly corresponds to TRBD1 (5 bases). The germline V gene has CDR1 SQVTM and CDR2 ANQGSEA. V was pared by 4 bases and J by 1 base, with 10 bases between. This CDR3 has 13 residues.

The chain combines TRBV5-6 with TRBJ1-4; TRBD1 matches at 8 bases. Trimming took 3 bases from V and 8 from J; bases not matched to a gene: 6. The CDR3 is 14 amino acids. Germline CDR1 is SGHDT and CDR2 is YYEEEE. The CDR3 here is CASSYGQGWEKLFF. CDR3 sequence (DNA): TGTGCCAGCAGCTATGGACAGGGTTGGGAAAAACTGTTTTTT.

This clone came up once. The genes are TRBV7-6 and TRBJ1-5, with a possible D match to TRBD1 (6 bases). The CDR3 runs 16 residues. Trimming stripped 0 bases from V and 7 bases from J, with 16 bases between. CDR1 and CDR2 from the germline V gene are SGHVS and FNYEAQ. The CDR3 nucleotides are TGTGCCAGCAGCTTAGCTGGTCAGGGGATCAACCAGCCCCAGCATTTT. Encoded protein: CASSLAGQGINQPQHF.

This sequence joins TRBV18 and TRBJ2-1; D is possibly TRBD2 (5 bases). This CDR3 comprises 14 residues. Germline CDR1 and CDR2: KGHSH and LQKENI. The germline V and J ends were trimmed by 6 bases and 9 bases, with 18 bases remaining between them. The DNA for the CDR3 is TGTGCCAGCTCCCCCTCCTCCGGGCGGGCTGAGCAGTTCTTC. This gives the protein CASSPSSGRAEQFF. The full variable domain, completed using reference TRBV18 and TRBJ2-1, is NAGVMQNPRHLVRRRGQEARLRCSPMKGHSHVYWYRQLPEEGLKFMVYLQKENIIDESGMPKERFSAEFPKEGPSILRIQQVVRGDSAAYFCASSPSSGRAEQFFGPGTRLTVL.

This chain joins TRBV10-1 and TRBJ1-2; the D is unclear. Germline V gene sequence: CDR1 WNHNN, CDR2 SYGVQD (reference sequence). The CDR3 sequence is 16 residues long. V was clipped by 0 bases and J by 1 base, with 12 bases between them. The CDR3 DNA sequence: TGCGCCAGCAGTGAGTCGGAGCTGCAGATTAACTATGGCTACACCTTC. Translating it yields CASSESELQINYGYTF.

V usage is TRBV30 and J usage is TRBJ2-3; TRBD1 aligns across 7 bases. Trimming removed 2 bases from V and 2 bases from J; junction bases left unmatched: 7. Per the germline V gene, CDR1 is GTSNPN and CDR2 is SVGIG (reference sequence). The CDR3 is 15 residues long. The CDR3 nucleotides are TGTGCCTGGAGTAGCGTCAGGGGGTACACAGATACGCAGTATTTT. Its protein product is CAWSSVRGYTDTQYF.

V usage is TRBV27 and J usage is TRBJ2-1; D might be TRBD1 (5 bases). V was cut by 3 bases and J by 13 bases, with 13 bases left in between. Germline CDR1 reads MNHEY; CDR2 reads SMNVEV (reference sequence). The CDR3 runs 12 residues. CDR3 sequence: CASSLDTNRQFF. In DNA, the CDR3 is TGTGCCAGCAGTTTGGACACTAACCGTCAGTTCTTC.

The chain links TRBV28 to TRBJ1-2; D might be TRBD1 (5 bases). The germline V and J ends were trimmed by 4 bases and 0 bases, with 9 bases remaining between them. The CDR3 has 14 residues. In germline, CDR1 is MDHEN, CDR2 SYDVKM. DNA of the CDR3: TGTGCCAGCAGTTACTTGACAGCTAACTATGGCTACACCTTC. Residues: CASSYLTANYGYTF.

V gene TRBV18 combines with J gene TRBJ1-2; 8 nucleotides match TRBD1. Germline-derived CDR1 and CDR2 are KGHSH and LQKENI. The CDR3 is made up of 15 amino acids. V lost 6 bases and J lost 7; bases outside the gene matches: 13. The CDR3 nucleotides read TGTGCCAGCTCCGGACAGGGTTCCACCCTGAGTGGCTACACCTTC. Its protein product is CASSGQGSTLSGYTF.

V and J are TRBV13 and TRBJ1-1, with TRBD1 identical over 9 bases. The CDR3 is made up of 16 amino acids. Looked up from germline, CDR1 is PRHDT and CDR2 is FYEKMQ (reference sequence). The trim removed 3 bases at V and 1 base at J, leaving 6 bases unmatched. CDR3 in amino acids: CASSFGTGTANTEAFF. The DNA of the CDR3 is TGTGCCAGCAGCTTCGGGACAGGGACAGCGAACACTGAAGCTTTCTTT.

The chain couples TRBV7-8 to TRBJ1-4; TRBD1 aligns across 8 bases. J lost 5 bases, V lost 5 bases, and 7 bases had no gene match. In germline, CDR1 is SGHVS, CDR2 FQNEAQ. The CDR3 spans 15 residues. The CDR3 protein is CASSPSTGENEKLFF. CDR3 bases: TGTGCCAGCAGCCCCTCGACAGGGGAGAATGAAAAACTGTTTTTT. Supplemented by reference TRBV7-8 and TRBJ1-4, the full variable domain reads GAGVSQSPRYKVAKRGQDVALRCDPISGHVSLFWYQQALGQGPEFLTYFQNEAQLDKSGLPSDRFFAERPEGSVSTLKIQRTQQEDSAVYLCASSPSTGENEKLFFGSGTQLSVL.

This chain joins TRBV6-1 and TRBJ1-3, with 8 nucleotides matching TRBD1. V shed 3 bases and J 5 bases; nucleotides not matched to a gene: 9. The CDR3 length is 16 residues. Looked up from germline, CDR1 is MNHNS and CDR2 is SASEGT. In DNA form, the CDR3 reads TGTGCCAGCAGTGATTCAGGGGGCGAATATAGAAACACCATATATTTT. This translates into CASSDSGGEYRNTIYF.

The CDR3 DNA reads as TGCGCCAGCAGCTTGATCACAAACTATGGCTACACCTTC. This sequence encodes CASSLITNYGYTF. The V and J genes are TRBV5-1 and TRBJ1-2; D gene unclear. V was trimmed by 1 base and J by 2 bases, leaving 6 bases between them. The CDR3 is 13 amino acids. Germline V CDR1 and CDR2: SGHRS, YFSETQ.

The genes are TRBV6-5 and TRBJ2-3; TRBD2 is a possible D gene (6 bases). V was shortened by 6 bases and J by 9 bases, with 16 bases between the two germline ends. Germline V gene sequence: CDR1 MNHEY, CDR2 SVGAGI. The CDR3 contains 13 residues. The CDR3 sequence is CASRPTSTRTQYF. Written as DNA, the CDR3 is TGTGCCAGCAGACCTACTAGCACAAGAACGCAGTATTTT.

The rearrangement joins TRBV19 to TRBJ2-1; 9 bases agree with TRBD1. V dropped 5 bases and J dropped 6; count of bases not matched to a gene: 8. Germline V gene lookup returns CDR1 LNHDA and CDR2 SQIVND (reference sequence). The CDR3 loop spans 15 amino acids. The CDR3: CASSVGDREANEQFF. The CDR3 nucleotides read TGTGCCAGTAGTGTCGGGGACAGGGAAGCCAATGAGCAGTTCTTC.

V is TRBV19 and J is TRBJ2-7, with D possibly TRBD2 on 5 matching bases. The CDR3 has 15 residues. V shed 4 bases and J shed 7 bases, with 20 bases lying between them. Germline V gene data show CDR1 as LNHDA and CDR2 as SQIVND (reference sequence). CDR3: CASSSGPGLNPEQYF. As DNA, the CDR3 is TGTGCCAGTAGTAGCGGTCCGGGGTTAAATCCGGAGCAGTACTTC.

This sequence joins TRBV7-2 and TRBJ2-3; 9 positions agree with TRBD2. CDR1 is SGHTA and CDR2 is FQGNSA in the germline V gene. This CDR3 has 16 amino acids. J gave up 2 bases and V 5 bases, and 8 bases lay outside the gene matches. CDR3 in amino acids: CASSQSSGGPTDTQYF. The CDR3 DNA follows: TGTGCCAGCAGCCAAAGCAGCGGGGGGCCCACAGATACGCAGTATTTT. Drawing the rest from reference TRBV7-2 and TRBJ2-3, the complete variable domain is GAGVSQSPSNKVTEKGKDVELRCDPISGHTALYWYRQSLGQGLEFLIYFQGNSAPDKSGLPSDRFSAERTGGSVSTLTIQRTQQEDSAVYLCASSQSSGGPTDTQYFGPGTRLTVL.

The chain couples TRBV7-2 to TRBJ2-2, with 12 positions matching TRBD2. Trimming removed 0 bases from V and 8 bases from J; junction bases left unmatched: 7. The CDR3 consists of 17 residues. Germline-derived CDR1 and CDR2 are SGHTA and FQGNSA. The CDR3 DNA is TGTGCCAGCAGCTTAGCGAATAGTGGACTAGCGGGAGGGGAGCTGTTTTTT. This translates into CASSLANSGLAGGELFF.

This clone has just a few counts. J is TRBJ1-5 and V is TRBV6-1, with 7 bases aligning to TRBD1. V was pared by 2 bases and J by 6 bases, with 10 bases of the junction left unmatched. The CDR3 is 16 amino acids. The germline gives CDR1 MNHNS, CDR2 SASEGT. CDR3 nucleotide sequence: TGTGCCAGCAGTGAAATGGTTGGGACAGCGAGTCAGCCCCAGCATTTT. It is translated as CASSEMVGTASQPQHF.

The chain recombines TRBV21-1 with TRBJ2-4; the DNA was not compared with TRBD2, the D call given in the table. TRBV21-1 is tagged as a pseudogene. CDR3 size: 13 residues. CDR3 DNA sequence: TGTGCCAGCAGCAAATCAGAGGACCACGAGGGCGACTTC. Protein sequence: CASSKSEDHEGDF.

This chain connects TRBV2 to TRBJ1-2; perhaps TRBD1 as D (6 bases). The CDR3 is 13 residues long. The V and J ends lost 9 bases and 4 bases respectively, with 15 bases between them. Germline V gene lookup returns CDR1 SNHLY and CDR2 FYNNEI. CDR3 in DNA: TGTGCCAGTCTAACGGACAGATCCTATGGCTACACCTTC. This gives the protein CASLTDRSYGYTF.

The gene calls are TRBV19 and TRBJ1-1; TRBD1 matches at 9 bases. J was trimmed by 6 bases and V by 5 bases; bases with no gene match: 10. The CDR3 is 15 residues long. Germline loops: CDR1 LNHDA, CDR2 SQIVND (reference sequence). The DNA for the CDR3 is TGTGCCAGTAGTTTACCGACAGGGGGTGAAGCTGAAGCTTTCTTT. Amino acid sequence: CASSLPTGGEAEAFF.

This chain connects TRBV10-3 to TRBJ1-2; D possibly corresponds to TRBD1 (5 bases). CDR1 and CDR2 (germline): ENHRY, SYGVKD. The V end lost 2 bases, the J end lost 2 bases, and 12 bases lay between the germline ends. This CDR3 contains 15 residues. The CDR3, as DNA: TGTGCCATCAGTGAGGGGGCACATCTAAACTATGGCTACACCTTC. Translation gives CAISEGAHLNYGYTF.